This TCR beta chain was documented in a study of response to subunit inactivated influenza vaccine (dated by TCRdb to between 2017 and 2018). Background on the whole study: Deep quantitative profiling of the T cell receptor repertoire was used in the study to follow responses to a trivalent subunit inactivated influenza vaccine.

Libraries were made using RT-PCR. For sequencing, an Illumina HiSeq 2500 was employed. Through fastp at Q25 and MiXCR, TCRdb rebuilt clones from the public reads, retaining in-frame beta chains. Every distinct CDR3 protein forms one entry, paired with its most common genes and DNA. The sample contains under 800,000 distinct CDR3 sequences, about 15% of them found a single time. The ten largest account for 6.5% to 8.5% of the sample. What the work shows at the level of the full study, not this receptor alone: According to the authors, only a limited number of new T cells may be recruited by each seasonal influenza vaccination.

Points on this clonotype: What this receptor recognizes is not known. No quality values exist for individual bases; no much larger clone is one base distant.

The germline V gene yields SGHDT for CDR1 and YYEEEE for CDR2. Its CDR3 holds 15 amino acids, cysteine through phenylalanine. Here the CDR3 DNA is all that survives: 45 bases in frame from base 1. V loses 2 bases at its end and J loses 3 bases; junction bases beyond the gene matches: 7. In this chain, TRBV5-6 is recombined with TRBJ2-5; the junction holds 7 bases that match TRBD1. The sequences come from PBMCs from blood, collected 14 days before vaccination. The source of this sequence is a man aged 45-65 years who received an inactivated influenza vaccine. Donor details come from another sample of the same person, matched by shared clones. CDR3 sequence: CASSLSGTVKETQYF. The nucleotides are TGTGCCAGCAGCTTATCCGGGACAGTAAAAGAGACCCAGTACTTC.